This T cell receptor beta chain originates from a study of cytomegalovirus exposure and HLA in healthy donors. CDR3 length: 13 residues. Germline assignment: CDR1 SGHVS and CDR2 FQNEAQ. The trim removed 5 bases at V and 4 bases at J, leaving 3 bases unmatched. Vbeta (60) and Jbeta (13) primers were used in the PCR. Method: immunoSEQ multiplex PCR; TCRdb's copy keeps in-frame clones and lacks some. In the table there are 130,000 to 150,000 clones, approximately 80% of which are singletons. Healthy people donating bone marrow made up the donors. Study conclusions and caveats: As was reported, the HLA-A and HLA-B alleles of most subjects were accurately predicted from TCR beta sequences. Most observed TCR sequences were rare, whereas some public TCRs were detected in many donors. Differences between HLA loci emerged in a later analysis of TCR association rates, with DRB1 most and HLA-C fewest.

By share, this clone counts as medium-sized. The antigen remains undetermined. The sequence was collected from a male donor in good health and CMV-seronegative. The specimen sequenced was PBMCs. This rearrangement joins TRBV7-8 to TRBJ2-7; 9 bases agree with TRBD1. The DNA for the CDR3 is TGTGCCAGCAGCCTCGACAGGGGGTACGAGCAGTACTTC. This translates into CASSLDRGYEQYF.